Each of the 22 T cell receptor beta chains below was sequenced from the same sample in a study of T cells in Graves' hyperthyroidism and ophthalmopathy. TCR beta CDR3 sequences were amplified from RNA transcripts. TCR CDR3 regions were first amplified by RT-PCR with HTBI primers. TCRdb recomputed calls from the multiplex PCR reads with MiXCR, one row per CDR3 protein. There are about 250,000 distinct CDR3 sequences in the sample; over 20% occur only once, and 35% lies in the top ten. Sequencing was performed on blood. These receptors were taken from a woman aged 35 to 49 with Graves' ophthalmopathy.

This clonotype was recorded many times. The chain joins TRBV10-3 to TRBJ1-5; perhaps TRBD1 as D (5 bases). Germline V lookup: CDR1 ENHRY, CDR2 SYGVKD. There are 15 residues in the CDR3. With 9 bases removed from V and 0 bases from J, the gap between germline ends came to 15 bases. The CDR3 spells CAIGRGIDSNQPQHF. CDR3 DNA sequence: TGTGCCATTGGCCGGGGGATAGATAGCAATCAGCCCCAGCATTTT.

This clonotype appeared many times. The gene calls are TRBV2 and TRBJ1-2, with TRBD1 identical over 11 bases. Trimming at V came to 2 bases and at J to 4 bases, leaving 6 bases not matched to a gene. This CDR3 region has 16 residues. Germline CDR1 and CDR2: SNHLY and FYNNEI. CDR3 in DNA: TGTGCCAGCAGTGAATCGGGACAGGGGGTTGCCTATGGCTACACCTTC. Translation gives CASSESGQGVAYGYTF.

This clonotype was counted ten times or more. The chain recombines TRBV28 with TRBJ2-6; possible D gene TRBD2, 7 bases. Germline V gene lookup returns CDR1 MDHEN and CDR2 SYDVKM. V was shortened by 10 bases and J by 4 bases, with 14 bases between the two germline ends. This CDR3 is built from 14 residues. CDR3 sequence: CAIEGGLGANVLTF. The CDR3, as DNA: TGTGCCATCGAGGGGGGGTTAGGGGCCAACGTCCTGACTTTC.

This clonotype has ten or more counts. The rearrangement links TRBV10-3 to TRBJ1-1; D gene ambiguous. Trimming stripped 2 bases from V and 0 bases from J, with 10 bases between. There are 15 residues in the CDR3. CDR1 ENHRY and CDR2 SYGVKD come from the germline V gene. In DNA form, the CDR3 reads TGTGCCATCAGTGAGGCTGGGATCCTGAACACTGAAGCTTTCTTT. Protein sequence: CAISEAGILNTEAFF.

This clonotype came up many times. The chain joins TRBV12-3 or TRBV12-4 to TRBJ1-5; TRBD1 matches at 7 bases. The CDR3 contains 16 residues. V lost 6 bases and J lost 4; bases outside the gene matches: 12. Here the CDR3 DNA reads TGTGCCAGCAGGGAGGCAGGGGGACGAAGGAATCAGCCCCAGCATTTT. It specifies CASREAGGRRNQPQHF.

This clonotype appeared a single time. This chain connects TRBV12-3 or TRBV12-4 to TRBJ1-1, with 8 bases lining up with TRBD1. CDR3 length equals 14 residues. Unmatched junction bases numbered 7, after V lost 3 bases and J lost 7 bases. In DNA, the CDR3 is TGTGCCAGCAGTTTGACAGGGGCTAAGCGTGAAGCTTTCTTT. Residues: CASSLTGAKREAFF.

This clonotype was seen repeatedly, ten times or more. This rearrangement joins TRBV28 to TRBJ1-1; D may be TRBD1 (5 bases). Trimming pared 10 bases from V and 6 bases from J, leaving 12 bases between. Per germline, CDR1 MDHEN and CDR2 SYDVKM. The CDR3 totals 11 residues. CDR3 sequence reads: CATQGIAEAFF. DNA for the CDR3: TGTGCCACTCAGGGAATCGCTGAAGCTTTCTTT. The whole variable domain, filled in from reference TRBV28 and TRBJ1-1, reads DVKVTQSSRYLVKRTGEKVFLECVQDMDHENMFWYRQDPGLGLRLIYFSYDVKMKEKGDIPEGYSVSREKKERFSLILESASTNQTSMYLCATQGIAEAFFGQGTRLTVV.

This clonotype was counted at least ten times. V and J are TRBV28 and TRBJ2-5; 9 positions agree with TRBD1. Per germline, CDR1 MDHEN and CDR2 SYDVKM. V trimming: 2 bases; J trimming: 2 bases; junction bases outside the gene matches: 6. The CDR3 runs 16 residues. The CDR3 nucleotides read TGTGCCAGCAGTTTAATCGGGACAGGGATACAAGAGACCCAGTACTTC. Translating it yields CASSLIGTGIQETQYF.

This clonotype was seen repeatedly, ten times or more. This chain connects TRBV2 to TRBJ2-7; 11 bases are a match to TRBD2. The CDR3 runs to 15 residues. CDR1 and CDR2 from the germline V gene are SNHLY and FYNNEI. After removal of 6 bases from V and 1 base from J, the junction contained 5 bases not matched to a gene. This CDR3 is CASRAGTSGSYEQYF. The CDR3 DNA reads TGTGCCAGCAGGGCCGGGACTAGCGGATCCTACGAGCAGTACTTC.

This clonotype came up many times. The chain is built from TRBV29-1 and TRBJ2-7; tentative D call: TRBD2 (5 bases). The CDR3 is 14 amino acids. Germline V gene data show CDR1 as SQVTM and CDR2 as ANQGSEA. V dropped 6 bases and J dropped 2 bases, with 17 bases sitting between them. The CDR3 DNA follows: TGCAGCGTCGCGACCTTTGGAGGAACCTACGAGCAGTACTTC. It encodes CSVATFGGTYEQYF.

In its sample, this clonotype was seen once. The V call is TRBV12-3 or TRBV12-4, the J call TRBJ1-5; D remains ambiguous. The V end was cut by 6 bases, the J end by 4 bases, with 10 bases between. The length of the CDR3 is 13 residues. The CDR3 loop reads CASSPKQNQPQHF. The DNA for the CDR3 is TGTGCCAGCAGCCCCAAGCAAAATCAGCCCCAGCATTTT.

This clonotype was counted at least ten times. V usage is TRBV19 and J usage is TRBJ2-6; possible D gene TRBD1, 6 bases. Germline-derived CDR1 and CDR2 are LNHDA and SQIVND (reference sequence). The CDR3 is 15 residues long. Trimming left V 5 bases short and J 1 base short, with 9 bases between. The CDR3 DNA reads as TGTGCCAGTAGTTCCGGACAGTCTGGGGCCAACGTCCTGACTTTC. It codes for CASSSGQSGANVLTF.

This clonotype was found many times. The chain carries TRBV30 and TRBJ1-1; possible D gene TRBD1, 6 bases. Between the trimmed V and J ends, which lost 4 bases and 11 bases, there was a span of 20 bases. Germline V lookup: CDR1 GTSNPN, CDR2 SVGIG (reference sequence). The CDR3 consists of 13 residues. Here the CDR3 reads CAWIFGGARAAFF. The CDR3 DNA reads TGTGCCTGGATCTTTGGGGGGGCTCGAGCGGCTTTCTTT.

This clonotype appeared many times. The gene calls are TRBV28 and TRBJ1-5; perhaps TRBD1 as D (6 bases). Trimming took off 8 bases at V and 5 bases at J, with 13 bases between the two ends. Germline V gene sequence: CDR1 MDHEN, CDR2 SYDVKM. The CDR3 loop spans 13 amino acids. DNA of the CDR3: TGTGCCAGCGCAGTGTCAGGGGATCAGCCCCAGCATTTT. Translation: CASAVSGDQPQHF.

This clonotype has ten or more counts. The CDR3 loop reads CSASQREGLRTTDTQYF. CDR3 sequence (DNA): TGCAGTGCTAGTCAGCGGGAGGGCCTCAGGACCACAGATACGCAGTATTTT. The chain carries TRBV20-1 and TRBJ2-3, with 10 bases matching TRBD2. The junction had 11 bases not matched to a gene; V was cut back by 3 bases and J by 2 bases. The germline gives CDR1 DFQATT, CDR2 SNEGSKA (reference sequence). CDR3 length equals 17 residues.

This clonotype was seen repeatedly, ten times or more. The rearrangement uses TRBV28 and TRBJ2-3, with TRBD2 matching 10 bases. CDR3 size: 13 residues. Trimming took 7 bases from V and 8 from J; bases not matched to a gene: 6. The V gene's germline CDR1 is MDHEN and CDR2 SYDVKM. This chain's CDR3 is CASTISGRSTQYF. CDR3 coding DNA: TGTGCCAGCACGATTAGCGGGAGGAGTACGCAGTATTTT.

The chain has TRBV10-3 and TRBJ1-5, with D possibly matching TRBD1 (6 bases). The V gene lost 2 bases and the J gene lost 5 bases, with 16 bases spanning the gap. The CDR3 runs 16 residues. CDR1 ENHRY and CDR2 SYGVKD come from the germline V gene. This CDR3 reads CAISESRGQGDQPQHF. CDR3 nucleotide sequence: TGTGCCATCAGTGAGAGCCGGGGGCAGGGTGATCAGCCCCAGCATTTT.

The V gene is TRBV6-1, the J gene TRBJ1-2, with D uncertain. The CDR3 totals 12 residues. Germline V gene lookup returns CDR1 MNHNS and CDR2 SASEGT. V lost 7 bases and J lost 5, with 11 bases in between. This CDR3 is CASTRDYYGYTF. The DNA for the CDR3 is TGTGCCAGCACCCGAGACTATTATGGCTACACCTTC.

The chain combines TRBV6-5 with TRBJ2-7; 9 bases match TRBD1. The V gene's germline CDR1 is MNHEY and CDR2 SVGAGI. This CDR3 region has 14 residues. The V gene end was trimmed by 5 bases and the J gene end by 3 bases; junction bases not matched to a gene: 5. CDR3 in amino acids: CASSRTGAIYEQYF. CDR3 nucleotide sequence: TGTGCCAGCAGTCGGACAGGGGCGATCTACGAGCAGTACTTC.

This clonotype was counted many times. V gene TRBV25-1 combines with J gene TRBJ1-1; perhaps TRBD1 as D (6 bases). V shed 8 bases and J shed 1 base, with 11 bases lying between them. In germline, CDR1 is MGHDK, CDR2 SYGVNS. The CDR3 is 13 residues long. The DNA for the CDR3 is TGTGCCAGCGGGGACACCAGGAACACTGAAGCTTTCTTT. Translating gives CASGDTRNTEAFF.

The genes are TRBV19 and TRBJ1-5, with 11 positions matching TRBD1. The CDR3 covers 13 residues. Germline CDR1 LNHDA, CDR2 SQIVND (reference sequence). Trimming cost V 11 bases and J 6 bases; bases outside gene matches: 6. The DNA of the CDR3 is TGTGCCGTATCCGGGACAGGGGGTCAGCCCCAGCATTTT. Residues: CAVSGTGGQPQHF.

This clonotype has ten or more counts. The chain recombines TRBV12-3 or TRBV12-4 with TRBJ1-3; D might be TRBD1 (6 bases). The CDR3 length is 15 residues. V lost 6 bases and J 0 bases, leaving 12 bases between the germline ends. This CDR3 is CASRPGGPSGNTIYF. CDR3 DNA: TGTGCCAGCAGGCCCGGGGGCCCCTCTGGAAACACCATATATTTT.